This paragraph covers one T cell receptor beta chain sequence. Its target antigen remains unknown. Within one base of it there is no much larger clone, and no base qualities were kept. The immunoSEQ Assay, a bias-controlled multiplex PCR, was used to amplify TCRbeta CDR3 regions from genomic DNA. The study's own analysis went as follows. Nucleated cell counts per sample were estimated from amplification of reference gene primers within the assay. To quantify the absolute abundance of each unique TCRbeta CDR3 rearrangement, sequence reads were collapsed and filtered. Productive Simpson clonality was computed per sample as the square root of Simpson's diversity index over productive rearrangements. TCRdb re-hosts the immuneACCESS table, in-frame sequences only. Its copies lack some clones; in the studies checked, an unresolved V gene accounts for under half of them, and the cause for the rest is not known. That table furnishes V, J and clone size, whereas the DNA furnished D and trimming. In all, the sample holds about 80,000 clones, and roughly 76% of those were seen once. 16% of the sample lies in the top ten.

The data are from a study of blood T cell repertoires in COVID-19 (dated by TCRdb to about 2020). Looking at the study overall: Samples from collaborators originated in the United States, Italy and Spain and spanned both the acute and convalescent phases of COVID-19. The material from the prospective study consisted of cDNA or gDNA derived from T cells, B-cell-depleted T cells, or PBMCs. Deeply sampled blood TCRbeta repertoires from subjects exposed to, actively infected with, or recovered from COVID-19 were included in the dataset. The repertoires were released in a freely available public database meant as a resource for research on the immune response to SARS-CoV-2. The samples were drawn from two sources: the first 160 participants of the ongoing ImmuneRACE study, and fewer than 1,500 subjects contributed by 6 global collaborators. Sample metadata almost always included a de-identified subject ID, COVID-19 status, age in years and sex. Where HLA class I and class II types were available, the types were taken from metadata supplied by the sample provider, not from assay-based typing. Broad study findings and their caveats: How much clinical and demographic metadata was included differed by source and by participant, and the metadata was provided uncurated.

Collaborating institutions collected whole blood in K2EDTA tubes following their own protocols. Collaborator samples were shipped for TCRbeta analysis as frozen whole blood, isolated PBMCs, or DNA extracted from either sample type. Spanning cysteine to phenylalanine, the CDR3 consists of 16 amino acids. Kept here is only the CDR3 DNA, which spans 48 bases and is read in frame from base 1. Trimmed from V: 4 bases; trimmed from J: 1 base; junction bases lacking a gene match: 7. The CDR1 and CDR2 encoded by the germline V gene (reference sequence) are LGHDT and YNNKEL. The sequenced sample consisted of peripheral blood. This clonotype was sampled from a man in his 70s with active or convalescent COVID-19. The V gene is TRBV3-1 (or the pseudogene TRBV3-2) and the J gene is TRBJ1-1; 9 bases in the junction line up with TRBD1. The DNA reads as follows: TGTGCCAGCAGCCCAGGGACAGGGAAGGCGAACACTGAAGCTTTCTTT. Protein translation: CASSPGTGKANTEAFF.